One sample yielded the 13 T cell receptor beta chains listed below, sequenced in a study of blood T cell repertoires in COVID-19. Profiled with immunoSEQ multiplex PCR; TCRdb holds only in-frame clones, not every one. The repertoire holds roughly 60,000 clones, with over 60% as singletons. The sequenced sample was peripheral blood. The receptors come from a woman aged 70 to 79 with COVID-19, enrolled during active disease.

The rearrangement links TRBV19 to TRBJ2-2; D may be TRBD1 (6 bases). The V and J ends lost 7 bases and 0 bases respectively, with 27 bases between them. This CDR3 has 20 amino acids. Looked up from germline, CDR1 is LNHDA and CDR2 is SQIVND (reference sequence). DNA of the CDR3: TGTGCCAGTACTCCTACCTGGGGGCTAGGAGGCTCCTCGAACACCGGGGAGCTGTTTTTT. Encoded protein: CASTPTWGLGGSSNTGELFF.

This chain links TRBV2 with TRBJ1-5, with D possibly matching TRBD1 (5 bases). Germline V gene data show CDR1 as SNHLY and CDR2 as FYNNEI. The CDR3 consists of 13 residues. V shed 10 bases and J shed 6 bases, with 16 bases lying between them. CDR3 bases: TGTGCCAACGCGTGGGGGGACGGTCAGCCCCAGCATTTT. It specifies CANAWGDGQPQHF.

The chain recombines TRBV11-3 with TRBJ2-2; D remains ambiguous. The ends were cut back, 1 base at V and 2 bases at J, with 11 bases in the middle. Germline V gene data show CDR1 as SGHNT and CDR2 as YENEEA. This CDR3 spans 16 amino acids. The CDR3 loop reads CASSLARALNTGELFF. The DNA of the CDR3 is TGTGCCAGCAGCTTAGCAAGAGCCCTTAACACCGGGGAGCTGTTTTTT. The full variable domain, completed using reference TRBV11-3 and TRBJ2-2, is EAGVVQSPRYKIIEKKQPVAFWCNPISGHNTLYWYLQNLGQGPELLIRYENEEAVDDSQLPKDRFSAERLKGVDSTLKIQPAELGDSAVYLCASSLARALNTGELFFGEGSRLTVL.

This chain links TRBV12-3 or TRBV12-4 with TRBJ1-5; D remains unclear. Trimming left V 6 bases short and J 5 bases short, with 8 bases between. This CDR3 is 12 amino acids long. The CDR3 bases are TGTGCCAGCAGCCTGGCTTATCAGCCCCAGCATTTT. Protein sequence: CASSLAYQPQHF.

The rearrangement joins TRBV6-2 or TRBV6-3 to TRBJ2-5; D call uncertain. CDR1 MNHEY and CDR2 SVGEGT come from the germline V gene. V lost 0 bases and J lost 4, with 18 bases in between. The CDR3 runs to 17 residues. The CDR3 DNA follows: TGTGCCAGCAGTTACTCCTTGGCGGAAAGTGACCCAGAGACCCAGTACTTC. Its protein is CASSYSLAESDPETQYF.

The CDR3 DNA reads as TGTGCCACCAGCAGAGATATACAGAACTATGGCTACACCTTC. Protein: CATSRDIQNYGYTF. The chain carries TRBV15 and TRBJ1-2; no clear D. The V end was cut by 0 bases, the J end by 2 bases, with 7 bases between. This CDR3 comprises 14 residues. The germline V gene has CDR1 LNHNV and CDR2 YYDKDF (reference sequence).

The chain carries TRBV28 and TRBJ2-2; TRBD2 matches 12 bases. The CDR3 has 15 residues. Losses at the gene ends were 7 bases for V and 5 bases for J; bases not matched to a gene: 5. Germline CDR1 is MDHEN and CDR2 is SYDVKM. The chain's CDR3 is CASTAGLAGTGELFF. DNA for the CDR3: TGTGCCAGCACCGCGGGACTAGCGGGTACCGGGGAGCTGTTTTTT. The full variable domain, its missing parts supplied by reference TRBV28 and TRBJ2-2, is DVKVTQSSRYLVKRTGEKVFLECVQDMDHENMFWYRQDPGLGLRLIYFSYDVKMKEKGDIPEGYSVSREKKERFSLILESASTNQTSMYLCASTAGLAGTGELFFGEGSRLTVL.

The chain uses TRBV19 and TRBJ2-3; tentative D call: TRBD2 (6 bases). The V end was cut by 4 bases, the J end by 4 bases, with 12 bases between. In germline, CDR1 is LNHDA, CDR2 SQIVND (reference sequence). The CDR3 is 14 residues long. CDR3 bases: TGTGCCAGTAGTACGGCGGGGTTTGCAGATACGCAGTATTTT. It encodes CASSTAGFADTQYF.

The rearrangement uses TRBV7-8 and TRBJ1-1; tentatively, D is TRBD1 (6 bases). The CDR3 extends over 15 amino acids. In germline, CDR1 is SGHVS, CDR2 FQNEAQ. V was trimmed by 4 bases and J by 5 bases, leaving 17 bases between them. CDR3 loop: CASSSAARGRTEAFF. CDR3 bases: TGTGCCAGCAGCTCCGCAGCAAGGGGGAGAACTGAAGCTTTCTTT.

This clone showed up many times. The chain combines TRBV11-3 with TRBJ2-7, with D maybe TRBD1 (6 bases). The V gene's germline CDR1 is SGHNT and CDR2 YENEEA. Between the trimmed V and J ends, which lost 4 bases and 2 bases, there was a span of 12 bases. This CDR3 comprises 14 residues. CDR3 sequence (DNA): TGTGCCAGCAGCTCCCACAGGGCGCCCTACGAGCAGTACTTC. It codes for CASSSHRAPYEQYF. Looking up the rest from reference TRBV11-3 and TRBJ2-7 gives the full variable domain: EAGVVQSPRYKIIEKKQPVAFWCNPISGHNTLYWYLQNLGQGPELLIRYENEEAVDDSQLPKDRFSAERLKGVDSTLKIQPAELGDSAVYLCASSSHRAPYEQYFGPGTRLTVT.

This sequence joins TRBV19 and TRBJ1-2; D gene unclear. CDR3 length: 11 amino acids. Germline V gene lookup returns CDR1 LNHDA and CDR2 SQIVND (reference sequence). Trimming pared 7 bases from V and 3 bases from J, leaving 6 bases between. In nucleotides, the CDR3 is TGTGCCAGTAATGGGCACTATGGCTACACCTTC. Translating it yields CASNGHYGYTF.

The chain links TRBV5-1 to TRBJ2-5; D possibly corresponds to TRBD2 (5 bases). Germline CDR1 SGHRS, CDR2 YFSETQ. CDR3 size: 13 residues. Trimming took 3 bases from V and 5 from J, leaving 11 bases between them. DNA for the CDR3: TGCGCCAGCAGCTCCCGCCCGGGGGAGACCCAGTACTTC. Amino acid sequence: CASSSRPGETQYF.

The rearrangement joins TRBV10-3 to TRBJ1-5; the D is unclear. CDR3 length equals 13 residues. V was cut by 10 bases and J by 6 bases, with 16 bases left in between. Per the germline V gene, CDR1 is ENHRY and CDR2 is SYGVKD. This CDR3 is CATRAGVGQPQHF. In DNA form, the CDR3 reads TGTGCCACGAGGGCTGGGGTGGGTCAGCCCCAGCATTTT.